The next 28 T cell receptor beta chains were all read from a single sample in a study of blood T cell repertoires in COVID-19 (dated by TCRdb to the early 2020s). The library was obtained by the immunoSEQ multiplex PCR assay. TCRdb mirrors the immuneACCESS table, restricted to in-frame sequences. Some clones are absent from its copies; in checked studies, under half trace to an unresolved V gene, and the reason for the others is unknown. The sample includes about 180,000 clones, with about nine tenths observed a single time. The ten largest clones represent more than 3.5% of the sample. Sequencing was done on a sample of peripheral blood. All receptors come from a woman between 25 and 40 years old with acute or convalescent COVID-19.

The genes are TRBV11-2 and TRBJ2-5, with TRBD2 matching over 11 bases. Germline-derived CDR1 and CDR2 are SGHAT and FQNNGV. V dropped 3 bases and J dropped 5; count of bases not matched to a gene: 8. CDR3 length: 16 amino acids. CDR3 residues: CASSFIAGGPGETQYF. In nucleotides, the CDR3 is TGTGCCAGCAGCTTTATAGCGGGAGGGCCGGGTGAGACCCAGTACTTC.

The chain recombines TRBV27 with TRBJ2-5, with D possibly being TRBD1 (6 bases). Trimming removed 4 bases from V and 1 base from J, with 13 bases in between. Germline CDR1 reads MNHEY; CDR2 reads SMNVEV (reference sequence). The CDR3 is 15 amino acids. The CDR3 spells CASSSGDRSQETQYF. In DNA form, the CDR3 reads TGTGCCAGCAGTTCTGGTGACAGGAGCCAAGAGACCCAGTACTTC.

Here the CDR3 reads CASSLEGGAEAFF. DNA for the CDR3: TGTGCCAGCAGCTTAGAAGGGGGCGCTGAAGCTTTCTTT. The gene calls are TRBV11-3 and TRBJ1-1; 7 bases line up with TRBD1. The germline V gene has CDR1 SGHNT and CDR2 YENEEA. The trim removed 0 bases at V and 6 bases at J, leaving 1 base unmatched. The CDR3 covers 13 residues.

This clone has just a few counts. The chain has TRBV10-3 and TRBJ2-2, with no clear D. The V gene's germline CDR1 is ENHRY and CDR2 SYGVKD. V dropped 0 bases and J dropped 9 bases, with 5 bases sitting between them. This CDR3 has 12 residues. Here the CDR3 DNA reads TGTGCCATCAGTGAGTCTGTAAGGGAGCTGTTTTTT. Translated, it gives CAISESVRELFF.

The chain's CDR3 is CASSPQTGSHLEDGYTF. The CDR3 region has the DNA TGTGCCAGCAGCCCGCAGACAGGCTCCCATCTGGAGGATGGCTACACCTTC. The V call is TRBV7-3, the J call TRBJ1-2, with D possibly matching TRBD1 (6 bases). This CDR3 is built from 17 residues. CDR1 is SGHTA, CDR2 FQGTGA, per germline. Deletions cut 5 bases from V and 6 bases from J, with 25 bases between.

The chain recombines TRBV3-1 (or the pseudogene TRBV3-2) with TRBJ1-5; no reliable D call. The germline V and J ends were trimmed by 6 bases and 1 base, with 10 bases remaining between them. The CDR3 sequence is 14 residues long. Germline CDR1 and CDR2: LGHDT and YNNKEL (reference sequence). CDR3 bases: TGTGCCAGCAGTAAAACGGGGAGCAATCAGCCCCAGCATTTT. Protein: CASSKTGSNQPQHF.

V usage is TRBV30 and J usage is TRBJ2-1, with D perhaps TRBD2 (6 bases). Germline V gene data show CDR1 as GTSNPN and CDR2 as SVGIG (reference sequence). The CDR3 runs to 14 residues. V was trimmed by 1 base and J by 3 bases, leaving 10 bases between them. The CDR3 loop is CAWSALAVYNEQFF. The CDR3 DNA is TGTGCCTGGAGTGCTTTAGCGGTCTACAATGAGCAGTTCTTC.

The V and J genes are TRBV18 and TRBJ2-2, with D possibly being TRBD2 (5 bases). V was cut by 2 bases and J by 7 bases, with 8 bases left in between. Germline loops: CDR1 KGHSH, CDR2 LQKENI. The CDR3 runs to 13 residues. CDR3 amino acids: CASSPMAGGELFF. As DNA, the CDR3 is TGTGCCAGCTCACCAATGGCGGGCGGGGAGCTGTTTTTT.

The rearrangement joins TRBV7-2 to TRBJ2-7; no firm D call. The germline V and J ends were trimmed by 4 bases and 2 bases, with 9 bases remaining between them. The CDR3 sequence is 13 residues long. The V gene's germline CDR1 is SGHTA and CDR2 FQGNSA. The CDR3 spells CASSSSSPYEQYF. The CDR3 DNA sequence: TGTGCCAGCAGCTCGTCGAGCCCCTACGAGCAGTACTTC.

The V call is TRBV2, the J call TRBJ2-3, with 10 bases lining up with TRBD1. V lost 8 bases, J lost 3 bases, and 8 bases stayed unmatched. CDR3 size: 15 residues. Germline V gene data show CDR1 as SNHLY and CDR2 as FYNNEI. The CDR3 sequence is CASGPGQGRTDTQYF. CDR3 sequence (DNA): TGTGCCAGCGGTCCGGGACAGGGGAGGACAGATACGCAGTATTTT.

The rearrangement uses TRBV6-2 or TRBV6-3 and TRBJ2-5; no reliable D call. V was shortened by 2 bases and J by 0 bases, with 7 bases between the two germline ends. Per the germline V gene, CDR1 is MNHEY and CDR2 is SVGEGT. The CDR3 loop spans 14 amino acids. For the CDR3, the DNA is TGTGCCAGCAGTTACGGCCCCAACCAAGAGACCCAGTACTTC. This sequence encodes CASSYGPNQETQYF.

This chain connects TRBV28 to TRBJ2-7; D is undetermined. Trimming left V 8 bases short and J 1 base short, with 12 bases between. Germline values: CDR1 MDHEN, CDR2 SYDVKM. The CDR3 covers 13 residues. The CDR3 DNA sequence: TGTGCCAGCTTGGCCACGGAGTCCTACGAGCAGTACTTC. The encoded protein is CASLATESYEQYF.

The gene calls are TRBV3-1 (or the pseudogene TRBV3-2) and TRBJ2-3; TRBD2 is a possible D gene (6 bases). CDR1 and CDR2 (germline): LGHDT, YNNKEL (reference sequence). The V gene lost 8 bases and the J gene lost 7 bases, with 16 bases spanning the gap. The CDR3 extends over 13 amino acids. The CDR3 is CASGTSPLNTQYF. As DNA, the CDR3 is TGTGCCAGCGGTACTAGCCCCCTTAATACGCAGTATTTT.

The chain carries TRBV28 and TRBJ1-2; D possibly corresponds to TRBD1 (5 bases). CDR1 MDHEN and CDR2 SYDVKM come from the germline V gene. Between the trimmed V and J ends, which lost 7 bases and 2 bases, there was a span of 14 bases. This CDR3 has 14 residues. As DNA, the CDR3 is TGTGCCAGCAACGGGGGAGGGTTGAACTATGGCTACACCTTC. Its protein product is CASNGGGLNYGYTF.

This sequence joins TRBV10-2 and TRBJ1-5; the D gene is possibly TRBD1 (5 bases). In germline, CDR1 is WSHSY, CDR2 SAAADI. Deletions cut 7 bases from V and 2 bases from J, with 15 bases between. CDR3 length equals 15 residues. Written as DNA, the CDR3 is TGCGCCAGCACTCCCACGGGGGGAGGCAATCAGCCCCAGCATTTT. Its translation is CASTPTGGGNQPQHF.

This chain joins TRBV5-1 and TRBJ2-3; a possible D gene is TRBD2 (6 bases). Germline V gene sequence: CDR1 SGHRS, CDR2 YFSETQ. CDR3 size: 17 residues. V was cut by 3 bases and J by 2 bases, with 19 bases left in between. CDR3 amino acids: CASSSALIAVDTDTQYF. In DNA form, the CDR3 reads TGCGCCAGCAGCTCGGCTCTTATAGCGGTGGACACAGATACGCAGTATTTT.

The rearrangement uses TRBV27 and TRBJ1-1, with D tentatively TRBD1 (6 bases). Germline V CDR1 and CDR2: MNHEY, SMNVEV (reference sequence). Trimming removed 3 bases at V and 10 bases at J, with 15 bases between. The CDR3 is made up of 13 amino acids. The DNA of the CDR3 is TGTGCCAGCAGTTTCGGTCGGGGGGCTTTAGCTTTCTTT. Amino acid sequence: CASSFGRGALAFF.

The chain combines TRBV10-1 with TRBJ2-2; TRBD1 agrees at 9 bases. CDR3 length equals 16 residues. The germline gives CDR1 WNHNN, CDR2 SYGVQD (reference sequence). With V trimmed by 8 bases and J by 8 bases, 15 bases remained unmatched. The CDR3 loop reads CASGTGTRMSPGELFF. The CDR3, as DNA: TGCGCCAGCGGGACAGGGACTCGTATGTCTCCAGGGGAGCTGTTTTTT.

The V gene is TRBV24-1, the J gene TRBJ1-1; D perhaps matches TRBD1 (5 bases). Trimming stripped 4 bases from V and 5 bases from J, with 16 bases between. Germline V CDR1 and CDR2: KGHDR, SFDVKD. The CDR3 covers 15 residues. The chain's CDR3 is CATSDPSGPGTEAFF. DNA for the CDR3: TGTGCCACCAGTGACCCATCCGGGCCAGGGACTGAAGCTTTCTTT.

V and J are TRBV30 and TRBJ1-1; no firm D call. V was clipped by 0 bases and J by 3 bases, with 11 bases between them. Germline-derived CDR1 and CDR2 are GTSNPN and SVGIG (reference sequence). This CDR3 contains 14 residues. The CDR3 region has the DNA TGTGCCTGGAGTGTATTCCCACGGGACACTGAAGCTTTCTTT. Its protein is CAWSVFPRDTEAFF.

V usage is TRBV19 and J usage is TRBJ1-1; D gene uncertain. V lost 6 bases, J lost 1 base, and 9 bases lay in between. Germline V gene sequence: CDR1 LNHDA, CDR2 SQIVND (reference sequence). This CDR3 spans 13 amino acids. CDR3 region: CASRSLGNTEAFF. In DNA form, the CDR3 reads TGTGCCAGTAGAAGCCTTGGGAACACTGAAGCTTTCTTT.

CDR3 nucleotides: TGCACCAGCGGAGCGACCCATTTT. Amino acid sequence: CTSGATHF. The chain uses TRBV1 and TRBJ2-3; TRBD2 was called by the table and not checked on the DNA. TRBV1 is a pseudogene locus. The CDR3 loop spans 8 amino acids.

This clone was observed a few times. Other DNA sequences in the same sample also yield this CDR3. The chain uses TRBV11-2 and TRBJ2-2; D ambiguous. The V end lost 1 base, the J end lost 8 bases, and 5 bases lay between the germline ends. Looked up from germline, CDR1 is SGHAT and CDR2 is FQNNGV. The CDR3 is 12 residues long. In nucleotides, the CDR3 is TGTGCCAGCAGCTTAGTACTGGGGGAGCTGTTTTTT. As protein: CASSLVLGELFF.

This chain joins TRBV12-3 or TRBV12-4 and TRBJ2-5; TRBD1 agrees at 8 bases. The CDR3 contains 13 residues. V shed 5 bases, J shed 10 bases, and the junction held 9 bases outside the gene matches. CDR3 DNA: TGTGCCAGCAGTAGGGACAGGCTGTTGGACCAGTACTTC. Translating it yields CASSRDRLLDQYF.

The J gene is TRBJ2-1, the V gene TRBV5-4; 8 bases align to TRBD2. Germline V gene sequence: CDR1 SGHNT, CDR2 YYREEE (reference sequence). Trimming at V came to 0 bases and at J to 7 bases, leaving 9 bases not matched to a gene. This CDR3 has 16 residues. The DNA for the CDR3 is TGTGCCAGCAGCTTGGTATCCGCGGGAGGATGGAATGAGCAGTTCTTC. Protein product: CASSLVSAGGWNEQFF.

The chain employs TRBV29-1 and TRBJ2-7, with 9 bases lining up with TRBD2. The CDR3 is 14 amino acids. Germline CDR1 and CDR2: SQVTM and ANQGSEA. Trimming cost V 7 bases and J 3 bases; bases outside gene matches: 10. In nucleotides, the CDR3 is TGCAGCGCCTCTGGGCGGGAGGGTAACTACGAGCAGTACTTC. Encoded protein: CSASGREGNYEQYF.

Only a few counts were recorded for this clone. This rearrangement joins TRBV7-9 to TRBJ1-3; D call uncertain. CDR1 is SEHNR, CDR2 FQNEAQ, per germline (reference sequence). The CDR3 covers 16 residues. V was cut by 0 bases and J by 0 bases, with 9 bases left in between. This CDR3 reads CASSLALTGSGNTIYF. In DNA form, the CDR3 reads TGTGCCAGCAGCTTAGCCCTTACGGGCTCTGGAAACACCATATATTTT.

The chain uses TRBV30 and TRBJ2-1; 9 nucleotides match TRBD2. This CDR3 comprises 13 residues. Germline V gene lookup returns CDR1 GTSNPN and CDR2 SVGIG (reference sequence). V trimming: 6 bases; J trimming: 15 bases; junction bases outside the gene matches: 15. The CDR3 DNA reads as TGTGCCTGCGCGCCAATAGGGGCGGGAGGGCCGTTCTTC. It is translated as CACAPIGAGGPFF.